The TCR beta chain described here comes from a study of response to subunit inactivated influenza vaccine. Regarding the study as a whole: The study's authors posited that every seasonal influenza vaccination enlists few new T cells.

TCRdb ran MiXCR on the RT-PCR reads and lists one entry per CDR3 protein. The sample carries about 500,000 distinct CDR3 sequences, approximately 15% recorded once. This clonotype was recorded a few times. Its antigen is undetermined. The length of the CDR3 is 16 residues. Trimming removed 1 base from V and 6 bases from J, with 19 bases in between. CDR1 LGHDT and CDR2 YNNKEL come from the germline V gene (reference sequence). The material sequenced was CD4+ T cells sorted from PBMCs, taken about 24 months after vaccination. The receptor was isolated from a man between 50 and 75 years old who received an inactivated influenza vaccine. This rearrangement joins TRBV3-1 to TRBJ2-7, with D perhaps TRBD2 (5 bases). The chain's CDR3 is CASSQVRGNLKGEQYF. CDR3 DNA sequence: TGTGCCAGCAGCCAAGTCCGGGGAAACCTGAAGGGCGAGCAGTACTTC.